This T cell receptor beta chain was profiled in a study of STAT5B mutations in CD4+ large granular lymphocyte leukemia. General observations from the study: Patient CD4-sorted repertoires stayed more clonal than healthy ones after leukemic-clone removal. Higher CD4+ than CD8+ T-LGLL clonality might reflect small sample size.

This was a survey-level run. Here immunoSEQ multiplex PCR was the method, and the copy in TCRdb shows in-frame clones only, minus some. The data contain about 35,000 clones, under 80% of them seen just once; the ten biggest clones take up roughly 2.1%. Comments on this clone: The antigen remains unidentified.

Specimen: CD4+ T cells from blood buffy coats. The sequence was collected from a human donor in good health.

The CDR3, as DNA: TGTGCGTACCAACCGACGACGGAGAACTATGGCTACACCTTC. It codes for CAYQPTTENYGYTF. V gene TRBV30 combines with J gene TRBJ1-2, with D uncertain. The CDR3 is made up of 14 amino acids. Germline-derived CDR1 and CDR2 are GTSNPN and SVGIG (reference sequence).